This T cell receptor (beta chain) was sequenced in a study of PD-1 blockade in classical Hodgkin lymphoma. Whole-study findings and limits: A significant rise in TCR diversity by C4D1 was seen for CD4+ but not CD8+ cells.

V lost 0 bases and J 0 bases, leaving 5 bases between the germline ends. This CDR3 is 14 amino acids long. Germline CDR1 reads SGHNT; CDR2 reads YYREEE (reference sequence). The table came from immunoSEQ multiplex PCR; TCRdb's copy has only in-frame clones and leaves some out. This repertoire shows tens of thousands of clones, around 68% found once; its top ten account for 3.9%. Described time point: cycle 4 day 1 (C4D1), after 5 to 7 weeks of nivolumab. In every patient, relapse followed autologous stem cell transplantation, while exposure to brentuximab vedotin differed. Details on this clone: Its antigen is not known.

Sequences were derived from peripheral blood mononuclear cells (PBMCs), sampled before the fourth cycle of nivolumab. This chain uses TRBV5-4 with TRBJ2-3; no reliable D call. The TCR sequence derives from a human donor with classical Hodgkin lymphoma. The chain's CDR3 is CASSLGMSTDTQYF. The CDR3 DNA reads TGTGCCAGCAGCTTGGGAATGAGCACAGATACGCAGTATTTT.